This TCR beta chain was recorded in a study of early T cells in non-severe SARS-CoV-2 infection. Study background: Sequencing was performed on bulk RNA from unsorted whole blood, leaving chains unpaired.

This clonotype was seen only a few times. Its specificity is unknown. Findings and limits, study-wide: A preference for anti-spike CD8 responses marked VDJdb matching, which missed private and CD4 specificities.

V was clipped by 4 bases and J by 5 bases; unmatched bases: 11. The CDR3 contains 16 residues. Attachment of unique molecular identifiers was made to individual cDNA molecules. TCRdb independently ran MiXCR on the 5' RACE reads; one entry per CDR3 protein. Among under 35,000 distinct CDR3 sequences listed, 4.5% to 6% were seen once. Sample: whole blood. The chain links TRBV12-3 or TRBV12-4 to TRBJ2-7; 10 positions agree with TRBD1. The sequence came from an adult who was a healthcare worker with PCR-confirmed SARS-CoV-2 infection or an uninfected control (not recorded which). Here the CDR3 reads CASSSRGRDRGNEQYF. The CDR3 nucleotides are TGTGCCAGCAGTTCCCGGGGCCGGGACAGGGGTAACGAGCAGTACTTC.